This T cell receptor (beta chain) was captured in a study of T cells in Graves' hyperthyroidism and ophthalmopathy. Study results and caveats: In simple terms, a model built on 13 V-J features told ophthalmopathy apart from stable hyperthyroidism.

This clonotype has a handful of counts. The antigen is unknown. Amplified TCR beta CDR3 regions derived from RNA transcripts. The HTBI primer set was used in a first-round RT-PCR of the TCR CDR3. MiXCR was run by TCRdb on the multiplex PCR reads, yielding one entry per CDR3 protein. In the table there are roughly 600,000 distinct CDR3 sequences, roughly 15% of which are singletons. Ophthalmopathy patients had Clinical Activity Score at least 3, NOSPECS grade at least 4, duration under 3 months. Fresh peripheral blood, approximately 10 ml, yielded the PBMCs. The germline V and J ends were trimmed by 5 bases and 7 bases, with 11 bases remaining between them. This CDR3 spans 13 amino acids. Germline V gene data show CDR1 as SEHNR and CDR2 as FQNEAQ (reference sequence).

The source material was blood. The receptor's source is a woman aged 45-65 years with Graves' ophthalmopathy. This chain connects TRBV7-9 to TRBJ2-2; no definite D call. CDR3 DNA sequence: TGTGCCAGCAGCCCCGCACCCGGCGGGGAGCTGTTTTTT. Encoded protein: CASSPAPGGELFF.